The 2 T cell receptor beta chains below come from one sample, sequenced in a study of T cell repertoires in cytomegalovirus infection. TCRdb passed the reads through MiXCR, listing each CDR3 protein once. The sample holds around 210,000 distinct CDR3 sequences, around 6.2% seen once. The specimen sequenced was PBMCs. Receptors were obtained from a human donor in good health (CMV status not recorded). Some clones in this sample may be carry-over from other donors' samples.

This clonotype was seen many times. The V gene is TRBV7-9, the J gene TRBJ1-2; no clear D gene. The CDR3 is 14 amino acids. V lost 5 bases, J lost 3 bases, and 13 bases lay in between. Germline V gene lookup returns CDR1 SEHNR and CDR2 FQNEAQ (reference sequence). The CDR3 protein is CASSLASGHYGYTF. CDR3 DNA sequence: TGTGCCAGCAGCCTGGCCTCCGGGCACTATGGCTACACCTTC.

This clonotype came up many times. One end of the junction does not line up with germline, which may come from a read error. The rearrangement links TRBV19 to TRBJ2-1; either TRBD1 or TRBD2 may supply D (5 bases each). The germline CDR1 and CDR2 sequences are LNHDA and SQIVND (reference sequence). The CDR3 is made up of 15 amino acids. The CDR3 loop reads CASRIGTYPYNEQFF. The CDR3 coding sequence is TGTGCCAGTAGAATAGGGACGTACCCCTACAATGAGCAGTTCTTC.